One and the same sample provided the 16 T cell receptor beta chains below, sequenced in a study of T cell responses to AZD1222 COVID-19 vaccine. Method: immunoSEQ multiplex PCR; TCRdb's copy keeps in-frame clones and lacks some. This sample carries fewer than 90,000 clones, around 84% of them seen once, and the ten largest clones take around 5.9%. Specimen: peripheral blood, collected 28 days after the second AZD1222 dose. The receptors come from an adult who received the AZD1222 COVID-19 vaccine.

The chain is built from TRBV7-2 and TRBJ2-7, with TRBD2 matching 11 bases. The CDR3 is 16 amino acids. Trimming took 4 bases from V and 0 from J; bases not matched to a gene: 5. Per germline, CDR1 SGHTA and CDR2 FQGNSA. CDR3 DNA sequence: TGTGCCAGCAGCTCCTCCGGGACTAGCGGCTCCTACGAGCAGTACTTC. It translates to CASSSSGTSGSYEQYF.

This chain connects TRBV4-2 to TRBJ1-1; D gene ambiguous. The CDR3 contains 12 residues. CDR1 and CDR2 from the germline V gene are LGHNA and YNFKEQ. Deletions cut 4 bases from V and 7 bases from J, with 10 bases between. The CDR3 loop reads CASSLSTIEAFF. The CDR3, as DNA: TGTGCCAGCAGCCTCTCGACTATTGAAGCTTTCTTT.

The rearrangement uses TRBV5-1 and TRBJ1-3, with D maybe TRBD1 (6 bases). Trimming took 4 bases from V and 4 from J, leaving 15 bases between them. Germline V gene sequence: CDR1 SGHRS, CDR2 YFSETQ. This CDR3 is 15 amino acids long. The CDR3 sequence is CASSIDTGPGNTIYF. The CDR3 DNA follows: TGCGCCAGCAGCATCGACACAGGGCCAGGAAACACCATATATTTT.

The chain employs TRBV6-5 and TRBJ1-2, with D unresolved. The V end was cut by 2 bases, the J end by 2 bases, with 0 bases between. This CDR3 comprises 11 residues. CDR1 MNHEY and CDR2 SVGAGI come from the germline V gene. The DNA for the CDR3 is TGTGCCAGCAGTTACAACTATGGCTACACCTTC. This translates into CASSYNYGYTF.

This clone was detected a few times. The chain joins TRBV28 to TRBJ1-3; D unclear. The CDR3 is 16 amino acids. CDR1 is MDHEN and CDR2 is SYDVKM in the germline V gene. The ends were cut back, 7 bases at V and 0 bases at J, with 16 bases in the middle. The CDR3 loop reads CASNPVGSLSGNTIYF. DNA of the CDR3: TGTGCCAGCAACCCCGTTGGGTCCCTCTCTGGAAACACCATATATTTT.

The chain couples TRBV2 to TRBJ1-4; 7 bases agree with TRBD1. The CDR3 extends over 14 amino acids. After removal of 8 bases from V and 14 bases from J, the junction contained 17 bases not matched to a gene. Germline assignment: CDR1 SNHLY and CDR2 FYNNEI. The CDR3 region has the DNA TGTGCCAGCCAAGGGACAGATGGGAGAGGGAAGCTGTTTTTT. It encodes CASQGTDGRGKLFF.

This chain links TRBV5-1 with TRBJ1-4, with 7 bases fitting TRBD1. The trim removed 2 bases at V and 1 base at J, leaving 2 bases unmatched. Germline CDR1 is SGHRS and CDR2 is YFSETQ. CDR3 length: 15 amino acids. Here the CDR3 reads CASSFRGGTNEKLFF. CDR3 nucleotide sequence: TGCGCCAGCAGCTTCAGGGGGGGAACTAATGAAAAACTGTTTTTT. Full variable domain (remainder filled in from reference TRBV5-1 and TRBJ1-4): KAGVTQTPRYLIKTRGQQVTLSCSPISGHRSVSWYQQTPGQGLQFLFEYFSETQRNKGNFPGRFSGRQFSNSRSEMNVSTLELGDSALYLCASSFRGGTNEKLFFGSGTQLSVL.

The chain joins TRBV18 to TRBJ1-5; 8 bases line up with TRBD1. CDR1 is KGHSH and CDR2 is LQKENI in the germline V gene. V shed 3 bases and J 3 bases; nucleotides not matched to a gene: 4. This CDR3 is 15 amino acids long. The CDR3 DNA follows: TGTGCCAGCTCACCGGGACAGGACCTCAATCAGCCCCAGCATTTT. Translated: CASSPGQDLNQPQHF.

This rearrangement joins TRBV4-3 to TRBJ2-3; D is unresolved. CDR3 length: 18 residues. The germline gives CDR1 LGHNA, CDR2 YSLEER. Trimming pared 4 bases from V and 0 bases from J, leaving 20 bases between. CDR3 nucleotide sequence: TGCGCCAGCAGCCCAAACCAAAACTCTAGGCCCAGCACAGATACGCAGTATTTT. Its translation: CASSPNQNSRPSTDTQYF.

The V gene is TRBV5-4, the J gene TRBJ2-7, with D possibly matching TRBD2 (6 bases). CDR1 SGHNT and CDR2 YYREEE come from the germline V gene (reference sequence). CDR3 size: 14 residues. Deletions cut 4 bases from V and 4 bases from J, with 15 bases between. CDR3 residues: CASSVGTRGYEQYF. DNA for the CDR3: TGTGCCAGCAGCGTCGGAACTCGGGGGTACGAGCAGTACTTC.

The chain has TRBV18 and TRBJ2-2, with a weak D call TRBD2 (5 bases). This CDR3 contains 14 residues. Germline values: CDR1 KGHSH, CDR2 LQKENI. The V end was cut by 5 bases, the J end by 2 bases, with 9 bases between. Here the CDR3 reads CASSIWTNTGELFF. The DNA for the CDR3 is TGTGCCAGCTCAATTTGGACTAACACCGGGGAGCTGTTTTTT. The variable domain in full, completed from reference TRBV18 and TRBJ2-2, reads NAGVMQNPRHLVRRRGQEARLRCSPMKGHSHVYWYRQLPEEGLKFMVYLQKENIIDESGMPKERFSAEFPKEGPSILRIQQVVRGDSAAYFCASSIWTNTGELFFGEGSRLTVL.

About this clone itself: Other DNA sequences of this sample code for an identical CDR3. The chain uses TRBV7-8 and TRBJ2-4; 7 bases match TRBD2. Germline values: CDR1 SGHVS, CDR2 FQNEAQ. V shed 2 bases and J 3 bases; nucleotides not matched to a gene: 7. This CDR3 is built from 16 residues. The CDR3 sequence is CASSLPSGGGKNIQYF. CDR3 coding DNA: TGTGCCAGCAGCTTACCCTCCGGCGGGGGCAAAAACATTCAGTACTTC.

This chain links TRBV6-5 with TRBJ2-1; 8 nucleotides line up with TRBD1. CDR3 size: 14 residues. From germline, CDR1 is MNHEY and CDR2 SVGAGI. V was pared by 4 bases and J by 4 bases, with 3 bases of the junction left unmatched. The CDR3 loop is CASSSRDRYNEQFF. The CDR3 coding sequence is TGTGCCAGCAGTTCTCGGGACAGGTACAATGAGCAGTTCTTC.

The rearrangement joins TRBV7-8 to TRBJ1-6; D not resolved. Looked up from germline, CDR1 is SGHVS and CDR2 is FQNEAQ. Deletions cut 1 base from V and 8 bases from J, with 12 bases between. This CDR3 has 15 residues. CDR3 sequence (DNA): TGTGCCAGCAGCTTAGAGGCGGGGAGGCATTCACCCCTCCACTTT. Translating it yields CASSLEAGRHSPLHF. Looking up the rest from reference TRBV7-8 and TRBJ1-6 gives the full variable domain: GAGVSQSPRYKVAKRGQDVALRCDPISGHVSLFWYQQALGQGPEFLTYFQNEAQLDKSGLPSDRFFAERPEGSVSTLKIQRTQQEDSAVYLCASSLEAGRHSPLHFGNGTRLTVT.

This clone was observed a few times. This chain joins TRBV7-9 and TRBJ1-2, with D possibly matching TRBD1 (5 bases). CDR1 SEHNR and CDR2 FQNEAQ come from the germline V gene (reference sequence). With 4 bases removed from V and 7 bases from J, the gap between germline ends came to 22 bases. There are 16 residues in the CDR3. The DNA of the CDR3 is TGTGCCAGCAGCTCCTCCTTTGGACATGCGATTTTTGGCTACACCTTC. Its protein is CASSSSFGHAIFGYTF.

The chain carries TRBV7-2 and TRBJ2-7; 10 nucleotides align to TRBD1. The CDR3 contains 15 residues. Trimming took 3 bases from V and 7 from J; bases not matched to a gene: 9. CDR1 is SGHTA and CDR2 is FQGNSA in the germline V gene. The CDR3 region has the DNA TGTGCCAGCAGCTTCCGGGACAGGGGCCTTTGGGAGCAGTACTTC. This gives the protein CASSFRDRGLWEQYF.